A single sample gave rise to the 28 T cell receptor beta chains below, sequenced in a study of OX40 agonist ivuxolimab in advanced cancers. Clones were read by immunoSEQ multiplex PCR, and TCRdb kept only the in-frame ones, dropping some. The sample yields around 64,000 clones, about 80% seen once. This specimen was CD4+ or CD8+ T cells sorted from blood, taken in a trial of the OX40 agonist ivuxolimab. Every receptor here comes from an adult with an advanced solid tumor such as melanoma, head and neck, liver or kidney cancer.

Here the CDR3 DNA reads TGTGCCAGCAGCTTGGGGCCGTCTGGGGCCAACGTCCTGACTTTC. Its protein is CASSLGPSGANVLTF. This chain links TRBV5-5 with TRBJ2-6; D is unclear. Looked up from germline, CDR1 is SGHKS and CDR2 is YYEKEE (reference sequence). This CDR3 is 15 amino acids long. Trimming pared 0 bases from V and 1 base from J, leaving 5 bases between.

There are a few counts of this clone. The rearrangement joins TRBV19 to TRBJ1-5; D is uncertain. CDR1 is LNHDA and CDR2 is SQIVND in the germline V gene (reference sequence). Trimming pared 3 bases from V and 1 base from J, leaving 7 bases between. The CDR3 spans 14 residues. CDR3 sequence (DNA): TGTGCCAGTAGTATTCCCTTCAGCAATCAGCCCCAGCATTTT. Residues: CASSIPFSNQPQHF.

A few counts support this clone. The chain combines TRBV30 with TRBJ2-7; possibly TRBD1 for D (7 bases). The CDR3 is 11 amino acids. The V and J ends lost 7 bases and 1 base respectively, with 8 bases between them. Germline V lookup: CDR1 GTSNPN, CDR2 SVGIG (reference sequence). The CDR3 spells CASGGSYEQYF. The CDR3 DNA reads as TGTGCCTCAGGGGGGTCCTACGAGCAGTACTTC.

The CDR3 here is CASSLGGGTGLLPYGYTF. CDR3 bases: TGTGCCAGCAGCTTAGGGGGAGGGACAGGGCTACTTCCTTATGGCTACACCTTC. The V gene is TRBV7-6, the J gene TRBJ1-2; TRBD1 aligns across 9 bases. CDR3 length: 18 residues. V trimming: 1 base; J trimming: 5 bases; junction bases outside the gene matches: 14. Looked up from germline, CDR1 is SGHVS and CDR2 is FNYEAQ.

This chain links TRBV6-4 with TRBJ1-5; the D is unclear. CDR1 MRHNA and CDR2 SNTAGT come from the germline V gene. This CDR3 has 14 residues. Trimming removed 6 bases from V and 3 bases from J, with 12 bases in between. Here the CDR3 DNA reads TGTGCCAGCAGGGTTGGCTCTAACAATCAGCCCCAGCATTTT. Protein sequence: CASRVGSNNQPQHF.

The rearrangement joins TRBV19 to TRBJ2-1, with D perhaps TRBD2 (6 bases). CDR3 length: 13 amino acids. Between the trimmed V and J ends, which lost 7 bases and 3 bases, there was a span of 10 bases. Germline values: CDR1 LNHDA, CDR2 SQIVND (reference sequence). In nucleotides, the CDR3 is TGTGCCAGTACGGTTAGCGGCTACAATGAGCAGTTCTTC. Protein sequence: CASTVSGYNEQFF.

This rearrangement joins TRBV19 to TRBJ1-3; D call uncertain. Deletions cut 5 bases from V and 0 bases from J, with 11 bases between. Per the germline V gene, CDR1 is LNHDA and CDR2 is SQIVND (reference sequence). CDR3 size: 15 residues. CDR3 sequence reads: CASSLKASSGNTIYF. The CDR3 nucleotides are TGTGCCAGTAGTCTAAAAGCGAGCTCTGGAAACACCATATATTTT.

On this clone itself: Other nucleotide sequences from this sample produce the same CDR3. This CDR3 is CASSVGQGGTEAFF. In DNA, the CDR3 is TGTGCCAGCAGCGTAGGACAGGGGGGGACTGAAGCTTTCTTT. The chain couples TRBV9 to TRBJ1-1; 9 bases fit TRBD1. Germline values: CDR1 SGDLS, CDR2 YYNGEE. V shed 0 bases, J shed 5 bases, and the junction held 2 bases outside the gene matches. The CDR3 has 14 residues.

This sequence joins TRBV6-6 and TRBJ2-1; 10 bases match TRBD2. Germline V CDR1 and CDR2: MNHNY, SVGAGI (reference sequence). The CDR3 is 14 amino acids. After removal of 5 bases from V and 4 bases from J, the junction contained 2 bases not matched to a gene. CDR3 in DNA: TGTGCCAGCAGTCAACTAGCGGGGTACAATGAGCAGTTCTTC. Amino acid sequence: CASSQLAGYNEQFF.

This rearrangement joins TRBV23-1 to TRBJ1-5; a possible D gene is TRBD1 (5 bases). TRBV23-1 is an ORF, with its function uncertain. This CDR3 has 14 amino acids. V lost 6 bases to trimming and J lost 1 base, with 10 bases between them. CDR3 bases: TGCGCCAGCAGGAAACGGGGGAGCAATCAGCCCCAGCATTTT. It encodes CASRKRGSNQPQHF.

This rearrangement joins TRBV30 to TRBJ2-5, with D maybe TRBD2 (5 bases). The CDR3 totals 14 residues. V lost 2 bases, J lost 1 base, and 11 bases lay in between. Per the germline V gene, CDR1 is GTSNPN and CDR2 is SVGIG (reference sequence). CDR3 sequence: CAWSWRARQETQYF. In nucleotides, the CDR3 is TGTGCCTGGAGTTGGCGGGCGCGCCAAGAGACCCAGTACTTC.

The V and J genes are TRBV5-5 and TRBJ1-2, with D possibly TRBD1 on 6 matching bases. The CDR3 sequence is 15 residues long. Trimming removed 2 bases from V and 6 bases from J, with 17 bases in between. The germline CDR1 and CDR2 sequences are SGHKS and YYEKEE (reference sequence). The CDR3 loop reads CASSLGGSDLDGYTF. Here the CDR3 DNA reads TGTGCCAGCAGCTTAGGGGGGTCTGATCTAGATGGCTACACCTTC.

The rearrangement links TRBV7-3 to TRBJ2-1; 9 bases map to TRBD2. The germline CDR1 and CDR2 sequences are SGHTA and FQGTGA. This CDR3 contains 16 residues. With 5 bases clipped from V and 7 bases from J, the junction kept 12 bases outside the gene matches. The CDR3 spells CASSPWASGAPNEQFF. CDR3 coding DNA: TGTGCCAGCAGCCCCTGGGCTAGCGGGGCCCCTAATGAGCAGTTCTTC.

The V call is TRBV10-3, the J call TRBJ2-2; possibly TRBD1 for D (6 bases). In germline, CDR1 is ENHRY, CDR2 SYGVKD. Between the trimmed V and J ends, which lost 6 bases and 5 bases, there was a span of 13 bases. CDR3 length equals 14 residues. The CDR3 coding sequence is TGTGCCATCAGCCCCAGGGGCCCTACCGGGGAGCTGTTTTTT. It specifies CAISPRGPTGELFF.

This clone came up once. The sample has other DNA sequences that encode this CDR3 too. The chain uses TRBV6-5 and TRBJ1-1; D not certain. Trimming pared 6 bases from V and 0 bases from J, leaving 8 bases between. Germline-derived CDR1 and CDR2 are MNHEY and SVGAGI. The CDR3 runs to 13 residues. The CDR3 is CASSETVNTEAFF. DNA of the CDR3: TGTGCCAGCAGCGAGACGGTGAACACTGAAGCTTTCTTT.

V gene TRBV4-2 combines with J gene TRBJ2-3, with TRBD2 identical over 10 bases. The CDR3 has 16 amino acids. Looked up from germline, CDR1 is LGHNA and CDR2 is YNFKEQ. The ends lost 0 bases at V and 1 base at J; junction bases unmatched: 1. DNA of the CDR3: TGTGCCAGCAGCCAAGATGGGACTAGCGGCACAGATACGCAGTATTTT. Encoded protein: CASSQDGTSGTDTQYF.

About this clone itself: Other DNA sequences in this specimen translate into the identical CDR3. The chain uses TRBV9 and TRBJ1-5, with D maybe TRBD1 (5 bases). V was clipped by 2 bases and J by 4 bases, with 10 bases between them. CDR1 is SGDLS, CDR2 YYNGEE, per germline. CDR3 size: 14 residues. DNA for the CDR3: TGTGCCAGCAGCGTGGACGGGGCAAATCAGCCCCAGCATTTT. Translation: CASSVDGANQPQHF.

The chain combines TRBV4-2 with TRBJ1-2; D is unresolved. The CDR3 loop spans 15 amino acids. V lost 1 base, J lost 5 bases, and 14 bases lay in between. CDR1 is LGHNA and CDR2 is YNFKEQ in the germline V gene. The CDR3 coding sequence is TGTGCCAGCAGCCAAGTTTCGGCGGGGAGATATGGCTACACCTTC. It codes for CASSQVSAGRYGYTF.

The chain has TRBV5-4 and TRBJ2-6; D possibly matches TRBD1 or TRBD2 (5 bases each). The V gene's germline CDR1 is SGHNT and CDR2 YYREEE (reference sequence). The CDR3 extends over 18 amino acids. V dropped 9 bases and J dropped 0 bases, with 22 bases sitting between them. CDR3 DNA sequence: TGTGCCACTATAGGCACAGGAGGAAGGAGCTCTGGGGCCAACGTCCTGACTTTC. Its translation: CATIGTGGRSSGANVLTF.

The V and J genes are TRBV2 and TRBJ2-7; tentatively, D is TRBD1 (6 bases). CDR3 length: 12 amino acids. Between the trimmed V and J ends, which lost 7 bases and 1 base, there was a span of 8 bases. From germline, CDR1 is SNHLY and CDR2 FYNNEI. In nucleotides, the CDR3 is TGTGCCAGCAAGGGGGAGTCCTACGAGCAGTACTTC. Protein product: CASKGESYEQYF.

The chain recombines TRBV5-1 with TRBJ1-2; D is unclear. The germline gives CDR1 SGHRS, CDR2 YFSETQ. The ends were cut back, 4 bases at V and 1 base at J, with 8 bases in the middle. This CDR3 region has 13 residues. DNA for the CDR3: TGCGCCAGCAGCCCTATTGGTAACTATGGCTACACCTTC. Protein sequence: CASSPIGNYGYTF.

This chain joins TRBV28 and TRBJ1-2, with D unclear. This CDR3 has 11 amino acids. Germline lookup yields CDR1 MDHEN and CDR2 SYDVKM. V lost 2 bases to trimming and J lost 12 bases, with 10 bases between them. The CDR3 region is CASSLRGADTF. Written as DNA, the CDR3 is TGTGCCAGCAGTTTACGGGGTGCAGACACCTTC.

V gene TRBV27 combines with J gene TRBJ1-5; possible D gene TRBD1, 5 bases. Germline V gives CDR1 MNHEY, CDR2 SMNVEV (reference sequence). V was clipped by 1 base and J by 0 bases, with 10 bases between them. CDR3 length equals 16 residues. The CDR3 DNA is TGTGCCAGCAGTTTATGGGGGGTTAGTAGCAATCAGCCCCAGCATTTT. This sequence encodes CASSLWGVSSNQPQHF.

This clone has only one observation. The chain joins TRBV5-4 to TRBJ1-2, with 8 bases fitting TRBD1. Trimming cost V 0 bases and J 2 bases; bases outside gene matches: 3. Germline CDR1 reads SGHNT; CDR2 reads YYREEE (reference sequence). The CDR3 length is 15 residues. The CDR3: CASSLGQGANYGYTF. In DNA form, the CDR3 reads TGTGCCAGCAGCTTGGGGCAGGGGGCGAACTATGGCTACACCTTC.

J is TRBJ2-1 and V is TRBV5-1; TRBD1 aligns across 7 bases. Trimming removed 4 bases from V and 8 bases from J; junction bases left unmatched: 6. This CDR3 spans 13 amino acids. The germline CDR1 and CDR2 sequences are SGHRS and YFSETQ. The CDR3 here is CASSRTGADEQFF. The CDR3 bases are TGCGCCAGCAGCCGCACAGGGGCTGATGAGCAGTTCTTC.

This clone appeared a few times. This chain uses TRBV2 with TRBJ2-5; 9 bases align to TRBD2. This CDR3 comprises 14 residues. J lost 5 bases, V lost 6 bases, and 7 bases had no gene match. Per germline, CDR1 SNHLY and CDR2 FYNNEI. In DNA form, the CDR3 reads TGTGCCAGCAGCCAAGCGGGGGGCCTTGAGACCCAGTACTTC. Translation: CASSQAGGLETQYF.

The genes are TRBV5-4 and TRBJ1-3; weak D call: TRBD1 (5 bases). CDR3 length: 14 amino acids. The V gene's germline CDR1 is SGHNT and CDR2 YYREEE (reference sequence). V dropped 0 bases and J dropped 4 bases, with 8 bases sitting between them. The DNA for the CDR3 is TGTGCCAGCAGCTTGGACGGGGGAGGAAACACCATATATTTT. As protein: CASSLDGGGNTIYF.

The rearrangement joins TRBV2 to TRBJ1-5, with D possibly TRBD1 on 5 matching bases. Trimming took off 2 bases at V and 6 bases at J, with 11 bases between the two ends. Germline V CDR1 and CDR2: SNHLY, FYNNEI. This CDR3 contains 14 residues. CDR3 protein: CASSERGSPQPQHF. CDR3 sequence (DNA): TGTGCCAGCAGTGAAAGGGGTTCGCCTCAGCCCCAGCATTTT.